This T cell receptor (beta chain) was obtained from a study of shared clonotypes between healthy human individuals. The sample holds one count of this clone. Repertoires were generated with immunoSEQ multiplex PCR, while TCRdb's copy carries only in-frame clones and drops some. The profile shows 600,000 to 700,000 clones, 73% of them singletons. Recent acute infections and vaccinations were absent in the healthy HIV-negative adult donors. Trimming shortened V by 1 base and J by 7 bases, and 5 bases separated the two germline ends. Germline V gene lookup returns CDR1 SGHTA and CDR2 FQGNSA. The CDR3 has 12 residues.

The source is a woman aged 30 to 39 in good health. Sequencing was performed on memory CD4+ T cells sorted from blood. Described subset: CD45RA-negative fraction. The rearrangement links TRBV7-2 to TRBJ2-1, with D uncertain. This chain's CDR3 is CASSLVGNEQFF. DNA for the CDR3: TGTGCCAGCAGCTTAGTAGGGAATGAGCAGTTCTTC. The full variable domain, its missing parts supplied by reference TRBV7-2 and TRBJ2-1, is GAGVSQSPSNKVTEKGKDVELRCDPISGHTALYWYRQSLGQGLEFLIYFQGNSAPDKSGLPSDRFSAERTGGSVSTLTIQRTQQEDSAVYLCASSLVGNEQFFGPGTRLTVL.